This TCR beta chain is drawn from a study of blood T cells in healthy people across ages. As for this clonotype: The antigen is undetermined. This may stem from a read error, because a much larger clone lies one nucleotide away.

The germline gives CDR1 DFQATT, CDR2 SNEGSKA (reference sequence). The CDR3 extends over 13 amino acids. For the second PCR, which ran for about 7 to 11 cycles, a sample-barcoded 5' primer and a J-beta primer mix were used. MiXCR was run by TCRdb on the 5' RACE reads, yielding one entry per CDR3 protein. Of roughly 2 million distinct CDR3 sequences listed, around 48% are singletons. Overall study findings and caveats: A greater number of naive CD4+ cells and higher diversity distinguished long-lived donors from aged donors.

The sample taken for sequencing was blood. The TCR was taken from a woman in her thirties or forties in good health. The chain couples TRBV20-1 to TRBJ2-1; unclear D gene. The DNA matches TRBJ2-7 better at its end, which makes the J call doubtful. The CDR3 bases are TGCAGTGCTAGGGGTGGTCCCTACAATGAGCAGTACTTC. Residues: CSARGGPYNEQYF.